Each of the 8 T cell receptor beta chains below was sequenced from the same sample in a study of blood T cell repertoires in COVID-19. Data came from immunoSEQ multiplex PCR; TCRdb stores just in-frame clones and leaves some out. The sample carries some 60,000 clones, approximately 85% recorded once. Material: peripheral blood. These receptors were obtained from a human donor in a cohort sampled during active COVID-19.

V usage is TRBV2 and J usage is TRBJ2-3, with a tentative D call TRBD2 (5 bases). V lost 5 bases and J lost 5, with 8 bases in between. CDR3 length: 12 amino acids. Looked up from germline, CDR1 is SNHLY and CDR2 is FYNNEI. The CDR3 DNA sequence: TGTGCCAGCAGTCTGAGCGGAGATACGCAGTATTTT. This encodes CASSLSGDTQYF.

V usage is TRBV3-1 (or the pseudogene TRBV3-2) and J usage is TRBJ1-6; D ambiguous. Per germline, CDR1 LGHDT and CDR2 YNNKEL (reference sequence). V lost 4 bases and J 5 bases, leaving 9 bases between the germline ends. The CDR3 totals 14 residues. CDR3 sequence (DNA): TGTGCCAGCAGCCCCGGGATAGATAATTCACCCCTCCACTTT. The encoded protein is CASSPGIDNSPLHF.

V is TRBV6-6 and J is TRBJ2-7, with 8 bases lining up with TRBD1. The CDR3 consists of 13 residues. J lost 7 bases, V lost 6 bases, and 8 bases had no gene match. The germline CDR1 and CDR2 sequences are MNHNY and SVGAGI (reference sequence). The CDR3 protein is CASRPGQGWEQYF. The CDR3 DNA is TGTGCCAGCAGGCCAGGACAGGGCTGGGAGCAGTACTTC.

The chain employs TRBV4-3 and TRBJ2-5; D not resolved. Trimming removed 3 bases from V and 5 bases from J, with 16 bases in between. The CDR3 consists of 15 residues. Germline V gene lookup returns CDR1 LGHNA and CDR2 YSLEER. For the CDR3, the DNA is TGCGCCAGCAGCCATTCGATCAGCTCGAGGGAGACCCAGTACTTC. Protein: CASSHSISSRETQYF.

This clone occurred a few times. V is TRBV7-2 and J is TRBJ2-5, with TRBD2 identical over 8 bases. The CDR3 spans 15 residues. Germline trimming cut 5 bases from V and 5 bases from J; bases unmatched to any gene: 10. The germline gives CDR1 SGHTA, CDR2 FQGNSA. The CDR3 sequence is CASSPVAGSQETQYF. Here the CDR3 DNA reads TGTGCCAGCAGCCCCGTAGCGGGGAGTCAGGAGACCCAGTACTTC.

The chain is built from TRBV7-6 and TRBJ2-1; TRBD1 agrees at 7 bases. With V trimmed by 5 bases and J by 5 bases, 6 bases remained unmatched. This CDR3 has 14 residues. CDR1 and CDR2 (germline): SGHVS, FNYEAQ. The CDR3: CASSIRTGDNEQFF. In DNA form, the CDR3 reads TGTGCCAGCAGCATCCGGACAGGAGACAATGAGCAGTTCTTC.

This chain joins TRBV3-1 (or the pseudogene TRBV3-2) and TRBJ2-1; TRBD2 aligns across 13 bases. The trim removed 2 bases at V and 9 bases at J, leaving 4 bases unmatched. CDR1 is LGHDT, CDR2 YNNKEL, per germline (reference sequence). CDR3 length: 15 residues. CDR3 nucleotide sequence: TGTGCCAGCAGCCAAAGAACTAGCGGGGGGGCTGAGCAGTTCTTC. Translating gives CASSQRTSGGAEQFF.

CDR3 in amino acids: CASSYSGSRAEAFF. CDR3 DNA: TGTGCCAGCAGTTACTCGGGCTCGCGTGCTGAAGCTTTCTTT. The genes are TRBV6-6 and TRBJ1-1; D ambiguous. Germline lookup yields CDR1 MNHNY and CDR2 SVGAGI (reference sequence). V lost 0 bases and J lost 6, with 11 bases in between. The CDR3 totals 14 residues.